What follows describes a single T cell receptor beta chain. This entry comes from a study of T cell changes during pregnancy in multiple sclerosis. The CDR3 length is 15 residues. Germline V gene sequence: CDR1 LNHDA, CDR2 SQIVND (reference sequence). V lost 7 bases, J lost 5 bases, and 9 bases stayed unmatched. Method: immunoSEQ multiplex PCR; TCRdb's copy keeps in-frame clones and lacks some. Of around 52,000 clones detected, 80% to 90% appear once; the ten largest clones hold approximately 5.3%. This receptor was obtained from a human donor whose cells served as feeder cells for cultures in a pregnancy study. The V and J genes are TRBV19 and TRBJ1-5; TRBD1 matches at 9 bases. The specimen was peripheral blood from another person, used as feeder cells. CDR3 residues: CASTPTGGFHQPQHF. The CDR3 DNA reads TGTGCCAGTACCCCGACAGGGGGATTCCATCAGCCCCAGCATTTT.